This record concerns one TCR beta chain sequence. Its antigen has not been determined. No much larger clone is present one base from it, and per-base qualities are unavailable. The sample contains more than one DNA sequence encoding this CDR3. This record belongs to a study of blood T cell repertoires in COVID-19 (dated by TCRdb to the early 2020s). About the investigation overall: The collaborator samples originated in the United States, Italy and Spain and spanned the acute and convalescent phases of COVID-19. The dataset comprised deeply sampled blood TCRbeta repertoires from subjects exposed to, actively infected with, or recovered from COVID-19. Where available, HLA class I and class II types were taken from metadata supplied by the sample provider and were not determined by assay-based typing. The material from the prospective study consisted of cDNA or gDNA derived from T cells, B-cell-depleted T cells, or PBMCs. The repertoires were released in a freely available public database intended as a resource for research on the immune response to SARS-CoV-2. Sample metadata almost always included a de-identified subject ID, COVID-19 status, age in years and sex. Samples were obtained from the ongoing ImmuneRACE study (first 160 participants) and from 1,254 subjects provided by 6 global collaborators. The study at large found these results: The quantity of clinical and demographic metadata differed by source and by participant and was supplied without curation.

Via the germline V gene, CDR1 is SGDLS and CDR2 YYNGEE. The junction shows trimming of 2 bases on V and 0 bases on J, plus 11 bases between the germline ends. Reading from cysteine to phenylalanine, the CDR3 counts 15 amino acids. CDR3 DNA only is kept here, 45 bases in frame from base 1. In Seattle, one collaborating source enrolled patients while the infection was active and tracked those patients longitudinally over the course of disease. Each collaborating institution followed its own protocols to collect whole blood in K2EDTA tubes. For TCRbeta analysis, collaborators shipped samples as frozen whole blood, isolated PBMCs, or DNA extracted from either of those sample types. The immunoSEQ Assay, a bias-controlled multiplex PCR, was used to amplify TCRbeta CDR3 regions from genomic DNA. On the authors' methods: The number of nucleated cells in each sample was estimated by amplification of reference gene primers within the assay. Sequence reads were collapsed and filtered to measure the absolute abundance of every unique TCRbeta CDR3 rearrangement. For each sample, productive Simpson clonality was calculated as the square root of Simpson's diversity index across productive rearrangements. TCRdb holds this immuneACCESS table with in-frame rearrangements only. Some clones are missing; in checked studies, unresolved V genes explain under half, and the rest has no known cause. V, J and clone size are taken as reported in that table, and D and trimming were inferred from the DNA itself. This sample gives 410,000 or so clones in total; approximately 91% of them show up just once. The ten largest clones take up roughly 1.6% of the sample.

The receptor chain draws on TRBV9 and TRBJ1-2, with no reliable assignment of the D segment. This receptor was identified in a woman aged 35 to 49 with COVID-19, enrolled during active disease. Sequenced material: peripheral blood. Here is the DNA: TGTGCCAGCAGCGTGGGAGCCGGTGCTAACTATGGCTACACCTTC. Its amino acids are CASSVGAGANYGYTF.